This T cell receptor beta chain was obtained from a study of glioma-infiltrating T cells after dendritic cell vaccination. Study-level information: Samples are from glioblastoma patients in Phase I and II dendritic cell vaccine trials. Autologous tumor lysate was loaded overnight onto monocyte-derived dendritic cells grown seven days with IL-4 and GM-CSF.

Primers: 60 V beta forward and 13 J beta reverse. This table comes from immunoSEQ multiplex PCR, and its TCRdb copy is limited to in-frame clones, with some not included. Seen here are about 67,000 clones, about 86% observed once, and the top ten hold 7% to 9.5%. The sequenced sample was blood, obtained before dendritic cell vaccination. The sequence came from a human donor with glioblastoma.

CDR3 DNA sequence: TGTGCCAGCAGTGATTCCCAGGGCCCCTATGGCTACACCTTC. This gives the protein CASSDSQGPYGYTF. V is TRBV6-1 and J is TRBJ1-2; D might be TRBD1 (5 bases). The CDR3 runs 14 residues. Germline assignment: CDR1 MNHNS and CDR2 SASEGT. Trimming removed 3 bases at V and 4 bases at J, with 12 bases between.